Listed here are 23 T cell receptor beta chains from one sample, sequenced in a study of T cells in Graves' hyperthyroidism and ophthalmopathy. RNA transcripts were the template for amplifying TCR beta CDR3 regions. HTBI primers were used for first-round RT-PCR of the TCR CDR3. One entry per CDR3 protein, called by TCRdb with MiXCR from the multiplex PCR reads. The repertoire holds more than 450,000 distinct CDR3 sequences, approximately 15% seen once, with about 15% in the top ten. What was sequenced was blood. The receptor set was obtained from a woman aged 40 to 50 with Graves' hyperthyroidism.

This clonotype was counted a few times. The rearrangement joins TRBV10-3 to TRBJ2-3; 10 bases line up with TRBD1. Trimming took 8 bases from V and 5 from J; bases not matched to a gene: 4. The CDR3 runs 13 residues. The germline V gene has CDR1 ENHRY and CDR2 SYGVKD. The chain's CDR3 is CAIRDRGRDTQYF. For the CDR3, the DNA is TGTGCCATCCGGGACAGGGGCAGAGATACGCAGTATTTT.

This clonotype was seen more than once but under ten times. This rearrangement joins TRBV6-1 to TRBJ2-1, with D hard to call. The V gene's germline CDR1 is MNHNS and CDR2 SASEGT. This CDR3 contains 15 residues. V gave up 6 bases and J gave up 0 bases, with 12 bases separating them. The CDR3 is CASRPTPSSYNEQFF. The CDR3 DNA is TGTGCCAGCAGACCGACTCCGAGCTCCTACAATGAGCAGTTCTTC.

J is TRBJ1-3 and V is TRBV28, with unresolved D. This CDR3 has 14 residues. Trimming took 2 bases from V and 1 from J, leaving 6 bases between them. CDR1 MDHEN and CDR2 SYDVKM come from the germline V gene. CDR3 loop: CASSLLQSGNTIYF. The CDR3 nucleotides read TGTGCCAGCAGTTTACTGCAATCTGGAAACACCATATATTTT.

This chain joins TRBV11-2 and TRBJ2-5, with 14 positions matching TRBD2. CDR1 and CDR2 from the germline V gene are SGHAT and FQNNGV. This CDR3 has 17 amino acids. The V segment lost 5 bases and the J segment 4 bases; nucleotides outside the gene matches: 9. Here the CDR3 reads CASSQQLGLAGVETQYF. The CDR3 nucleotides read TGTGCCAGCAGCCAACAACTGGGACTAGCGGGAGTAGAGACCCAGTACTTC. Based on the CDR3 plus reference TRBV11-2 and TRBJ2-5, the full variable domain is EAGVAQSPRYKIIEKRQSVAFWCNPISGHATLYWYQQILGQGPKLLIQFQNNGVVDDSQLPKDRFSAERLKGVDSTLKIQPAKLEDSAVYLCASSQQLGLAGVETQYFGPGTRLLVL.

V is TRBV28 and J is TRBJ2-2, with 10 nucleotides matching TRBD2. This CDR3 is 16 amino acids long. Unmatched junction bases numbered 10, after V lost 5 bases and J lost 7 bases. Per the germline V gene, CDR1 is MDHEN and CDR2 is SYDVKM. The CDR3 sequence is CASSPSGRAFIGELFF. Here the CDR3 DNA reads TGTGCCAGCAGTCCCAGCGGGAGGGCTTTCATCGGGGAGCTGTTTTTT. The full variable domain, completed using reference TRBV28 and TRBJ2-2, is DVKVTQSSRYLVKRTGEKVFLECVQDMDHENMFWYRQDPGLGLRLIYFSYDVKMKEKGDIPEGYSVSREKKERFSLILESASTNQTSMYLCASSPSGRAFIGELFFGEGSRLTVL.

This clonotype came up a few times. The gene calls are TRBV9 and TRBJ2-7; D is perhaps TRBD2 (5 bases). The germline CDR1 and CDR2 sequences are SGDLS and YYNGEE. The CDR3 contains 15 residues. V gave up 4 bases and J gave up 3 bases, with 17 bases separating them. The CDR3 sequence is CASSQDLASGYEQYF. The CDR3 nucleotides read TGTGCCAGCAGCCAGGATCTAGCTTCAGGCTACGAGCAGTACTTC.

In its sample, this clonotype was seen many times. The rearrangement links TRBV28 to TRBJ2-2, with 9 bases fitting TRBD1. The CDR3 consists of 15 residues. Germline values: CDR1 MDHEN, CDR2 SYDVKM. V lost 10 bases and J lost 4; bases outside the gene matches: 10. Here the CDR3 reads CAIPGQGPSTGELFF. CDR3 coding DNA: TGTGCCATACCGGGACAGGGTCCTAGCACCGGGGAGCTGTTTTTT.

At least ten counts were recorded for this clonotype. The chain carries TRBV6-1 and TRBJ2-3; tentatively, D is TRBD1 (5 bases). The CDR3 contains 15 residues. CDR1 is MNHNS and CDR2 is SASEGT in the germline V gene. V was shortened by 6 bases and J by 4 bases, with 17 bases between the two germline ends. For the CDR3, the DNA is TGTGCCAGCAGCCTAAACATCGTAGGGGCAGATACGCAGTATTTT. It codes for CASSLNIVGADTQYF.

This clonotype was observed at least ten times. This chain uses TRBV28 with TRBJ1-1; D gene ambiguous. The CDR3 covers 13 residues. Germline loops: CDR1 MDHEN, CDR2 SYDVKM. Between the trimmed V and J ends, which lost 1 base and 2 bases, there was a span of 5 bases. Here the CDR3 reads CASSLYSNTEAFF. The CDR3 DNA reads TGTGCCAGCAGTTTATATAGTAACACTGAAGCTTTCTTT.

This clonotype came up many times. The gene calls are TRBV6-1 and TRBJ2-5, with 9 bases matching TRBD1. Trimming removed 3 bases from V and 6 bases from J; junction bases left unmatched: 8. Germline V gene sequence: CDR1 MNHNS, CDR2 SASEGT. The CDR3 has 15 amino acids. The CDR3 here is CASSDRDRDTKTQYF. The CDR3 nucleotides are TGTGCCAGCAGTGACCGGGACAGGGACACCAAGACCCAGTACTTC.

This clonotype was seen a handful of times. The rearrangement joins TRBV28 to TRBJ2-6; the D gene is possibly TRBD1 (6 bases). V was cut by 6 bases and J by 1 base, with 13 bases left in between. Germline loops: CDR1 MDHEN, CDR2 SYDVKM. CDR3 length equals 16 residues. This CDR3 is CASSPLTGSGANVLTF. In DNA, the CDR3 is TGTGCCAGCAGCCCGCTCACAGGGTCTGGGGCCAACGTCCTGACTTTC. Supplemented by reference TRBV28 and TRBJ2-6, the full variable domain reads DVKVTQSSRYLVKRTGEKVFLECVQDMDHENMFWYRQDPGLGLRLIYFSYDVKMKEKGDIPEGYSVSREKKERFSLILESASTNQTSMYLCASSPLTGSGANVLTFGAGSRLTVL.

The gene calls are TRBV12-3 or TRBV12-4 and TRBJ1-1; 7 bases agree with TRBD1. Trimming removed 0 bases from V and 12 bases from J; junction bases left unmatched: 10. The CDR3 is 14 amino acids. DNA of the CDR3: TGTGCCAGCAGTTTAGCGTCAAGACAGGGAGATACTTTCTTT. Translating gives CASSLASRQGDTFF.

There are a few counts of this clonotype. The chain combines TRBV28 with TRBJ2-5, with a weak D call TRBD2 (6 bases). Germline V gives CDR1 MDHEN, CDR2 SYDVKM. V lost 3 bases and J lost 5, with 16 bases in between. The CDR3 has 15 amino acids. CDR3 sequence (DNA): TGTGCCAGCAGTTTCCCAGCGGGCGGTTTTGAGACCCAGTACTTC. Translated: CASSFPAGGFETQYF.

This clonotype was counted many times. The chain is built from TRBV20-1 and TRBJ2-1, with 8 bases fitting TRBD2. Germline trimming cut 0 bases from V and 7 bases from J; bases unmatched to any gene: 11. The germline gives CDR1 DFQATT, CDR2 SNEGSKA (reference sequence). The CDR3 runs to 16 residues. The CDR3 nucleotides are TGCAGTGCTAGAGATTGGGACGGGAGGGCCAGAAATGAGCAGTTCTTC. Translated, it gives CSARDWDGRARNEQFF.

This clonotype was detected many times. The chain joins TRBV18 to TRBJ2-1, with D uncertain. Germline assignment: CDR1 KGHSH and CDR2 LQKENI. The CDR3 spans 13 residues. V was cut by 2 bases and J by 6 bases, with 8 bases left in between. The CDR3 bases are TGTGCCAGCTCACCAAGAGAAAGCAATGAGCAGTTCTTC. The encoded protein is CASSPRESNEQFF.

This rearrangement joins TRBV5-4 to TRBJ2-1; D is undetermined. Germline CDR1 SGHNT, CDR2 YYREEE (reference sequence). This CDR3 has 14 amino acids. The V gene lost 4 bases and the J gene lost 9 bases, with 17 bases spanning the gap. The CDR3, as DNA: TGTGCCAGCAGCGGTGAGGTGGCCCCTCGTGAGCAGTTCTTC. Protein: CASSGEVAPREQFF.

This clonotype came up many times. The rearrangement joins TRBV6-1 to TRBJ1-1, with 9 bases fitting TRBD1. This CDR3 is built from 15 residues. Germline assignment: CDR1 MNHNS and CDR2 SASEGT. The trim removed 1 base at V and 5 bases at J, leaving 5 bases unmatched. DNA for the CDR3: TGTGCCAGCAGTGAAGAGACAGGGGGTAGAACTGAAGCTTTCTTT. Amino acid sequence: CASSEETGGRTEAFF.

This clonotype has ten or more counts. V usage is TRBV28 and J usage is TRBJ2-7; possibly TRBD2 for D (5 bases). This CDR3 is built from 12 residues. Germline V gene lookup returns CDR1 MDHEN and CDR2 SYDVKM. The germline V and J ends were trimmed by 3 bases and 2 bases, with 5 bases remaining between them. Here the CDR3 reads CASSFGAYEQYF. CDR3 nucleotides: TGTGCCAGCAGTTTCGGGGCCTACGAGCAGTACTTC.

This clonotype appeared many times. The chain uses TRBV27 and TRBJ1-1; the D gene is possibly TRBD1 (6 bases). Trimming pared 6 bases from V and 2 bases from J, leaving 19 bases between. Germline V lookup: CDR1 MNHEY, CDR2 SMNVEV (reference sequence). The CDR3 runs 16 residues. In DNA form, the CDR3 reads TGTGCCAGCAGCCCAGGGGTCCCGATCCTAAACACTGAAGCTTTCTTT. The encoded protein is CASSPGVPILNTEAFF.

In its sample, this clonotype was seen many times. V usage is TRBV20-1 and J usage is TRBJ1-5; no firm D call. The CDR3 runs 15 residues. Germline-derived CDR1 and CDR2 are DFQATT and SNEGSKA (reference sequence). Trimming stripped 0 bases from V and 0 bases from J, with 9 bases between. CDR3 DNA sequence: TGCAGTGCTAGAGATATCGATTATAGCAATCAGCCCCAGCATTTT. It codes for CSARDIDYSNQPQHF.

In its sample, this clonotype was seen once. The junction does not match germline at one end; this may be a read error. This chain uses TRBV20-1 with TRBJ1-1; D remains unclear. CDR3 length: 15 residues. Germline V CDR1 and CDR2: DFQATT, SNEGSKA (reference sequence). The CDR3 is CSAREASRLNTEAPF. CDR3 bases: TGCAGTGCTAGAGAGGCAAGTCGATTGAACACTGAAGCTCCCTTT.

This clonotype has just a few counts. The chain combines TRBV7-2 with TRBJ1-5; no clear D gene. This CDR3 has 16 amino acids. CDR1 SGHTA and CDR2 FQGNSA come from the germline V gene. Trimming removed 1 base at V and 9 bases at J, with 19 bases between. The CDR3 sequence: CASSLVGRPKSGPQHF. The CDR3 bases are TGTGCCAGCAGCTTAGTAGGCAGACCAAAATCGGGGCCCCAGCATTTT.

This chain links TRBV5-1 with TRBJ1-6; 8 nucleotides align to TRBD1. This CDR3 has 16 amino acids. The V gene's germline CDR1 is SGHRS and CDR2 YFSETQ. J was trimmed by 0 bases and V by 4 bases; bases with no gene match: 3. In DNA form, the CDR3 reads TGCGCCAGCAGCCGGGACAGGAGCTCCTATAATTCACCCCTCCACTTT. Translation: CASSRDRSSYNSPLHF.